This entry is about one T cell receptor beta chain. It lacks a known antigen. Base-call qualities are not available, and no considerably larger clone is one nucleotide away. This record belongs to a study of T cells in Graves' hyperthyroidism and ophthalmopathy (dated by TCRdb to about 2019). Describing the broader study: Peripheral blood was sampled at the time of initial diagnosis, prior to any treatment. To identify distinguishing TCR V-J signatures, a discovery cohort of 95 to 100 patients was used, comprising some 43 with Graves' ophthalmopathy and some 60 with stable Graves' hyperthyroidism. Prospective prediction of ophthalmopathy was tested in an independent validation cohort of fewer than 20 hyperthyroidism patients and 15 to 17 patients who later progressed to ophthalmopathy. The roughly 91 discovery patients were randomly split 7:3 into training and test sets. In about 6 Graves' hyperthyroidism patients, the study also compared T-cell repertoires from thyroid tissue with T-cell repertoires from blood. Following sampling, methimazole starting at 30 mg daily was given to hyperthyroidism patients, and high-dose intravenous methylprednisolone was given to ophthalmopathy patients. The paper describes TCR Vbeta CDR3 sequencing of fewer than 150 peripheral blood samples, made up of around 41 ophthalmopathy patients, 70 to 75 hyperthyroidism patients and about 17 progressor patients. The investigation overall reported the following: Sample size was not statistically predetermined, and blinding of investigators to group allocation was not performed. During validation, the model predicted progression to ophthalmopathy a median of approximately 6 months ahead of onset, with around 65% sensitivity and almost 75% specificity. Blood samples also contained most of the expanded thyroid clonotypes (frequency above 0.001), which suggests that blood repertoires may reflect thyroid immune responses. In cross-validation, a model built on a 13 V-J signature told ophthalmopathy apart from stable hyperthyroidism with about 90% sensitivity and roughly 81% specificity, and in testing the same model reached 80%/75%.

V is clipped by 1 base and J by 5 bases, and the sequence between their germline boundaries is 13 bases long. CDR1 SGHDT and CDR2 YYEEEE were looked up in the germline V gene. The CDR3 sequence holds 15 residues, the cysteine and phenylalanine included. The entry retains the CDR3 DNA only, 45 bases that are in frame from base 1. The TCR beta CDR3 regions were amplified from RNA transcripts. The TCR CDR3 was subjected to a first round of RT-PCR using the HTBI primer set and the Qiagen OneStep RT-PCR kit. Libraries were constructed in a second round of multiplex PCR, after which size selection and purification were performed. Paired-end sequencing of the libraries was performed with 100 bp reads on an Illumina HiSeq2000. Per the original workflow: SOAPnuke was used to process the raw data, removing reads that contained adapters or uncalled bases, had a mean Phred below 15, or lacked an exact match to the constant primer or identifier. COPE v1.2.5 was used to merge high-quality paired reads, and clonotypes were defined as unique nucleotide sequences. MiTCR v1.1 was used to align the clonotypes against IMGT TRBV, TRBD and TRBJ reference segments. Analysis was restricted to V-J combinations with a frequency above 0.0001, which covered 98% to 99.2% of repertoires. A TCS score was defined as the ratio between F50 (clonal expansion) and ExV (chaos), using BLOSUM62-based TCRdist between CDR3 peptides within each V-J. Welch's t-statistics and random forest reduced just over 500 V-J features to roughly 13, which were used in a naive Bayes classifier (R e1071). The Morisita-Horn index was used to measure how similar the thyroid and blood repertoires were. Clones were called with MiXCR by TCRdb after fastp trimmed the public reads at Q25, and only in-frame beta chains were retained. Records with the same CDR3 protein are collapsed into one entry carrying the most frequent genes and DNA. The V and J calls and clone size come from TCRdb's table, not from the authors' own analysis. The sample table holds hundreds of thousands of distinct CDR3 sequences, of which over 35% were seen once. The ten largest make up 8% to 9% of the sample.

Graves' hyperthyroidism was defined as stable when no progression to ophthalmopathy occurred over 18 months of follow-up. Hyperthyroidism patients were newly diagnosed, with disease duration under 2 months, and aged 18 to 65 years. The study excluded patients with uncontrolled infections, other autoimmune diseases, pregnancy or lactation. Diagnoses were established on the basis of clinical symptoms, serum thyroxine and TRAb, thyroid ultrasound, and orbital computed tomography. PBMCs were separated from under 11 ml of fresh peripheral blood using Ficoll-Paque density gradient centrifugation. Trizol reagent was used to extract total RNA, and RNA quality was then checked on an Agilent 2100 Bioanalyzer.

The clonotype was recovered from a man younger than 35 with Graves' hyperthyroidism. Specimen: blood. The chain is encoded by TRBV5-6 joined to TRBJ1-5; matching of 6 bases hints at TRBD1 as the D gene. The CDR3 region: CASSLSGGWDQPQHF. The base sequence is TGTGCCAGCAGCTTGTCCGGGGGCTGGGATCAGCCCCAGCATTTT.